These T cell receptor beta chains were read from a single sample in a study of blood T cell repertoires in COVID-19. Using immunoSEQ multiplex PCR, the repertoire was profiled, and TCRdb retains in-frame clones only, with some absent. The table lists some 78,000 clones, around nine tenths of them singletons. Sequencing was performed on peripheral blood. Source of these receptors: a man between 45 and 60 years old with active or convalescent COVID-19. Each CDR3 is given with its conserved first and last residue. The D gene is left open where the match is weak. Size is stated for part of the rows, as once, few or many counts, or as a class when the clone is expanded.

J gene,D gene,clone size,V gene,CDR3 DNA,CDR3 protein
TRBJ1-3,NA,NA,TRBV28,TGCGCCAGCAGAAAAACGGGATCCGGAAACACCATATATTTT,CASRKTGSGNTIYF
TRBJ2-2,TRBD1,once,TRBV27,TGTGCCAGCAGTTTGGGGACAGTCAACACCGGGGAGCTGTTTTTT,CASSLGTVNTGELFF
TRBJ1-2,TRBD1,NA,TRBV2,TGTGCCAGCAGTTCGCAGGGGGGAGGCTATGGCTACACCTTC,CASSSQGGGYGYTF
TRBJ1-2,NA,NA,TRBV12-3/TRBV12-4,TGTGCCAGCAGTTCTTCCAGAAACTATGGCTACACCTTC,CASSSSRNYGYTF
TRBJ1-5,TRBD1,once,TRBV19,TGTGCCAGTAGTCCGGACAGGGGGCGCGGACAGCCCCAGCATTTT,CASSPDRGRGQPQHF
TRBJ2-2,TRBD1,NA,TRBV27,TGTGCCAGCAGTGTCTCCGGGACAGGGGTCACCGGGGAGCTGTTTTTT,CASSVSGTGVTGELFF
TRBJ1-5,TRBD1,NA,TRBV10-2,TGCGCCAGCACCTCCGGGACAGTAGGCAATCAGCCCCAGCATTTT,CASTSGTVGNQPQHF
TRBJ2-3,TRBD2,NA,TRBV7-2,TGTGCCAGCAGCCTTACACTAGCGGGGGGCACAGATACGCAGTATTTT,CASSLTLAGGTDTQYF
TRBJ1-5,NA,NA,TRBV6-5,TGTGCCAGCAAAAAGGACAGATATCAGCCCCAGCATTTT,CASKKDRYQPQHF
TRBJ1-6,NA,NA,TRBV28,TGTGCCAGCAGTTCCGGTGGGGCCTGGGATAATTCACCCCTCCACTTT,CASSSGGAWDNSPLHF
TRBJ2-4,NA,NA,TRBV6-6,TGTGCCAGCAGTTACGGAGGGTTGGGCAAAAACATTCAGTACTTC,CASSYGGLGKNIQYF
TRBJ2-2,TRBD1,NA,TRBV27,TGTGCCAGCAGTTTACAGGGGGCGCGCACCGGGGAGCTGTTTTTT,CASSLQGARTGELFF
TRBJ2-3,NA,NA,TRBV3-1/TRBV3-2,TGTGCCAGCAGCCACTTAACAGATACGCAGTATTTT,CASSHLTDTQYF
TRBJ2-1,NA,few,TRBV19,TGTGCCAGTAGTTCCGCCGATATTACCTACTTCGGGCAGTTCTTC,CASSSADITYFGQFF
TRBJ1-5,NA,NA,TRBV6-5,TGTGCCAGCAGTTCTATTAGCAATCAGCCCCAGCATTTT,CASSSISNQPQHF
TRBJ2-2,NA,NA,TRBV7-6,TGTGCCAGCAGCTTAGGAGGGTTGAACACCGGGGAGCTGTTTTTT,CASSLGGLNTGELFF
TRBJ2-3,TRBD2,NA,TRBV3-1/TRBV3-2,TGTGCCAGCAGCCAAGATTTGCTAGCGGGGGGATTCCCCACAGATACGCAGTATTTT,CASSQDLLAGGFPTDTQYF
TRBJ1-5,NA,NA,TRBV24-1,TGTGCCACCAGTGATGTCTACAGCAATCAGCCCCAGCATTTT,CATSDVYSNQPQHF
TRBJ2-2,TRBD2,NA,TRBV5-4,TGTGCCAGCAGACCGACTAGCGGGGGGCCCAACACCGGGGAGCTGTTTTTT,CASRPTSGGPNTGELFF
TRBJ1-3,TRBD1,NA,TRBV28,TGTGCCAGCAGTCCTCTCTCAGGGGGTAGCACCATATATTTT,CASSPLSGGSTIYF
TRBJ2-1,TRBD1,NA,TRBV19,TGTGCCAGTAGGTCGGGACAGGAGCAGTTCTTC,CASRSGQEQFF
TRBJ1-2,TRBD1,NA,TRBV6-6,TGTGCCAGTGGTACAGGGGGATATGGCTACACCTTC,CASGTGGYGYTF
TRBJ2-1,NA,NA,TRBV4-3,TGCGCCAGCAGCCAAGATGATAGCTCGAGCTCCTACAATGAGCAGTTCTTC,CASSQDDSSSSYNEQFF
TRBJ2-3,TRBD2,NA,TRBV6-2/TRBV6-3,TGTGCCAGCACCCCTAACTTAGCGGGGGGCACAGATACGCAGTATTTT,CASTPNLAGGTDTQYF
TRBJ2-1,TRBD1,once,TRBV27,TGTGCCAGCAGTTACCGTCACCTAGGGACAGGGACGTCCAATGAGCAGTTCTTC,CASSYRHLGTGTSNEQFF
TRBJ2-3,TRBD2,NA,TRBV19,TGTGCCAGTAGTACGCCGGGACTAGCGGGGTCTTTTAGCACAGATACGCAGTATTTT,CASSTPGLAGSFSTDTQYF
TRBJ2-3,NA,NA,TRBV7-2,TGTGCCAGCAGCTATTACACAGATACGCAGTATTTT,CASSYYTDTQYF
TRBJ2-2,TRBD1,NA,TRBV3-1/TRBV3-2,TGTGCCAGCAGCCGAACCGGGACAGGTCCCGGGGAGCTGTTTTTT,CASSRTGTGPGELFF
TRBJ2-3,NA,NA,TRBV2,TGTGCCACCCAGGGTACAGATACGCAGTATTTT,CATQGTDTQYF
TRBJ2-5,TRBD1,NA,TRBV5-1,TGCGCCAGCAGCTTGGGACTGGGGCAGGGGGCGGGCGAGACCCAGTACTTC,CASSLGLGQGAGETQYF
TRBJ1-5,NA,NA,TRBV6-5,TGTGCCAGCAGCCCCGGGACAATGGGCAATCAGCCCCAGCATTTT,CASSPGTMGNQPQHF
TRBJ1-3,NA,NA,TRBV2,TGTGCCAGCAGCGTACTGACTTCTGGAAACACCATATATTTT,CASSVLTSGNTIYF
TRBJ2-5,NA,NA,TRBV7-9,TGTGCCAGCAGCTTAGATTGGGGGCTGGGGGAGACCCAGTACTTC,CASSLDWGLGETQYF